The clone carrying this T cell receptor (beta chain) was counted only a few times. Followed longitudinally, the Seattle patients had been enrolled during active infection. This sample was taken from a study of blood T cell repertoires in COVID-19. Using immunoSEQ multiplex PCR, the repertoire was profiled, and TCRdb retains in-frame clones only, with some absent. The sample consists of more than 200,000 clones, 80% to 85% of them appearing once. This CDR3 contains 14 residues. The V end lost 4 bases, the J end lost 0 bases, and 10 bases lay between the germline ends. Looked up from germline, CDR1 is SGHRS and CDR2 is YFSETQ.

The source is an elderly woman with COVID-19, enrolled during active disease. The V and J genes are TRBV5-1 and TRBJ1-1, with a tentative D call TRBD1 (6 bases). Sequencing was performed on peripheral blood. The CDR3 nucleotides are TGCGCCAGCAGCGTCCAGGGGATGAACACTGAAGCTTTCTTT. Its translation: CASSVQGMNTEAFF.